The present T cell receptor (beta chain) was sequenced within a study of PD-L1 blockade in urothelial cancer. Study summary: At 6 weeks and at 3 weeks (second dose) after treatment start, blood was analyzed. When blood samples were assessed, the median T cell count was about 140,000.

This clone was observed a handful of times. Its specificity is unknown. Study-wide findings and caveats: Survival was better when pretreatment blood TCR clonality fell below the median. Patients who had durable benefit saw their tumor-associated blood clones expand more at 3 weeks.

The CDR3 consists of 18 residues. Germline V CDR1 and CDR2: SGHNT, YYREEE (reference sequence). Trimming took 3 bases from V and 2 from J; bases not matched to a gene: 9. The data were produced by immunoSEQ multiplex PCR, yet TCRdb's version contains in-frame clones alone and is incomplete. Seen here are tens of thousands of clones, roughly 80% observed once, and the top ten hold more than 8%. Sample: PBMCs, taken around atezolizumab (anti-PD-L1) treatment. V gene TRBV5-4 combines with J gene TRBJ2-5, with 14 bases fitting TRBD2. The receptor comes from a man aged 70-80 years with urothelial cancer. CDR3 protein: CASSSLGLAGGAQETQYF. CDR3 sequence (DNA): TGTGCCAGCAGCTCGCTCGGACTAGCGGGGGGTGCGCAAGAGACCCAGTACTTC.